Listed below are T cell receptor beta chains from one sample, sequenced in a study of control samples from healthy donors and cancer patients. The protocol was immunoSEQ multiplex PCR, while the TCRdb copy is restricted to in-frame clones and leaves out a portion. In the table there are about 130,000 clones, about 90% of which are singletons. The sample taken for sequencing was blood. Receptors were obtained from a woman between 50 and 59 years old in good health. The CDR3 runs from the conserved cysteine through the conserved F or W.

cdr3_aa | v_call
CASSLAGGFQETQYF | TRBV7-8
CASSQLSSRSGNTIYF | TRBV14
CASSPRGSAYEQYF | TRBV5-4
CASSLVVITGELFF | TRBV7-2
CATSRETGGLTGELFF | TRBV15
CASSQNLNTEAFF | TRBV18
CASSPSGGTQYF | TRBV27
CASSQESLAGNNEQFF | TRBV3-1/TRBV3-2
CASSLYPGQTLPYGYTF | TRBV5-1
CASSPIQETQYF | TRBV18
CASSLVGLAAYNEQFF | TRBV7-9
CSASAGNTEAFF | TRBV20-1
CASSLMSGSNTGELFF | TRBV5-1
CASSLDLQPQHF | TRBV7-9
CASSLGHDREAGAARREKLFF | TRBV13
CASSLGATNEKLFF | TRBV5-1
CASSLRAHSNQPQHF | TRBV28
CASSLDRAANYGYTF | TRBV27
CASSSTGIGELFF | TRBV18
CASSLFPDPNQPQHF | TRBV5-1
CASNRDRDEQYF | TRBV5-1
CASSGSWAAGYTF | TRBV28
CASSLSSGRYNEQFF | TRBV7-6
CASSPMGPGVMNTEAFF | TRBV18